This T cell receptor (beta chain) was recovered during a study of cytomegalovirus exposure and HLA in healthy donors. Turning to the study itself: A prior analysis found fewer than 120 million unique TCR beta sequences from 150 million to 200 million T cells.

The PCR made use of 60 Vbeta and 13 Jbeta primers. The assay was immunoSEQ multiplex PCR, and TCRdb's table has in-frame clones only and misses some. The sample lists approximately 100,000 clones, roughly 77% occurring once. V gave up 1 base and J gave up 8 bases, with 11 bases separating them. CDR3 size: 13 residues. Germline V gene sequence: CDR1 SNHLY, CDR2 FYNNEI. Specimen: PBMCs. This rearrangement joins TRBV2 to TRBJ1-2; D uncertain. The receptor's source is a woman between 50 and 59 years old in good health and CMV-seropositive. CDR3 protein: CASSEDSRIGYTF. CDR3 nucleotides: TGTGCCAGCAGTGAAGACAGTCGTATCGGCTACACCTTC.